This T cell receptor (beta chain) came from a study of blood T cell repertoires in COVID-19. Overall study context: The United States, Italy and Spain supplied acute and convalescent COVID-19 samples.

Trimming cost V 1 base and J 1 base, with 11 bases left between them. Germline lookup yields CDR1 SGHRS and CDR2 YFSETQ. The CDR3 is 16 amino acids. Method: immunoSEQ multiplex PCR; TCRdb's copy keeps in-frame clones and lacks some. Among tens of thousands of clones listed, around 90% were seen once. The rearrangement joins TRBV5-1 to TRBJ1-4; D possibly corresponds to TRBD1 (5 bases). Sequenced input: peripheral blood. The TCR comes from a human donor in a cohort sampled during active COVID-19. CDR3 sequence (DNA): TGCGCCAGCAGCTTGAAGGGGCGAGAAACTAATGAAAAACTGTTTTTT. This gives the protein CASSLKGRETNEKLFF.